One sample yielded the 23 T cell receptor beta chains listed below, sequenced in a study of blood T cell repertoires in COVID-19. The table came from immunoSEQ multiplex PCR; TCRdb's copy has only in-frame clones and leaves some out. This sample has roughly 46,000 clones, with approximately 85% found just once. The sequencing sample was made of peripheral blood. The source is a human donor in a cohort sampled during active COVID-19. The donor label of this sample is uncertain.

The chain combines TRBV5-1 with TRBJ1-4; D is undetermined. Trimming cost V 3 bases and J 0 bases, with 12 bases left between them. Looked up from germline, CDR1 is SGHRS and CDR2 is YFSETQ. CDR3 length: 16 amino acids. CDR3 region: CASSSGYSPTNEKLFF. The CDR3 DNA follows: TGCGCCAGCAGCTCGGGGTACAGTCCAACTAATGAAAAACTGTTTTTT.

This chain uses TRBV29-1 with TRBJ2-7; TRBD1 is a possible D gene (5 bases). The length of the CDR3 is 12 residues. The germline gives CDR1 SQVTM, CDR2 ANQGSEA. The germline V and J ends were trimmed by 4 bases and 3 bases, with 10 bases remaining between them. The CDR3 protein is CSVAVQGYEQYF. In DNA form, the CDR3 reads TGCAGCGTTGCTGTCCAGGGCTACGAGCAGTACTTC.

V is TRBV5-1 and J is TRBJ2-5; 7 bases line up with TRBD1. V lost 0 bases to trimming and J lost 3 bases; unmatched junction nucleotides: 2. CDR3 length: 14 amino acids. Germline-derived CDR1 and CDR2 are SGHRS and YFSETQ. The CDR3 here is CASSLAGTEETQYF. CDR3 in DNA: TGCGCCAGCAGCTTGGCAGGGACAGAAGAGACCCAGTACTTC.

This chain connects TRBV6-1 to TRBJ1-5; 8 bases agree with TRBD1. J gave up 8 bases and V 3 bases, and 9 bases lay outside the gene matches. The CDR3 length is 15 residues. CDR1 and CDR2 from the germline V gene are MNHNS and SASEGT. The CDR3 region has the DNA TGTGCCAGCAGTGAGGGACAGGCTAGAGGGAAGCCCCAGCATTTT. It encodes CASSEGQARGKPQHF.

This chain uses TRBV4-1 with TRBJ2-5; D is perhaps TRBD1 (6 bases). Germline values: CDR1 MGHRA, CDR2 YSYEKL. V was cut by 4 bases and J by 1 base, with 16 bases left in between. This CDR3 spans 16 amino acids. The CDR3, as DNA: TGCGCCAGCAGCCTTTTCAGGGAAGGGGGCCAAGAGACCCAGTACTTC. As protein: CASSLFREGGQETQYF.

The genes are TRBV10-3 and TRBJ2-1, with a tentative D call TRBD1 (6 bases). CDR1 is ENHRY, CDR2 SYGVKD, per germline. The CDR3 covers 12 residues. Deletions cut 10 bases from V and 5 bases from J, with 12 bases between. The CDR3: CASVGQNNEQFF. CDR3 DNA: TGTGCCAGCGTCGGACAGAACAATGAGCAGTTCTTC.

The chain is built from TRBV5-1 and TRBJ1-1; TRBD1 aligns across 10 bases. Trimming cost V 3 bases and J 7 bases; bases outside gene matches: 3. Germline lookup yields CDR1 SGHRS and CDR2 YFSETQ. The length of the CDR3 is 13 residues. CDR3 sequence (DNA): TGCGCCAGCAGCTCGGACAGGGGGGGTGAAGCTTTCTTT. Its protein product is CASSSDRGGEAFF. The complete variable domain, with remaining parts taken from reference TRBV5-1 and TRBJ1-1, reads KAGVTQTPRYLIKTRGQQVTLSCSPISGHRSVSWYQQTPGQGLQFLFEYFSETQRNKGNFPGRFSGRQFSNSRSEMNVSTLELGDSALYLCASSSDRGGEAFFGQGTRLTVV.

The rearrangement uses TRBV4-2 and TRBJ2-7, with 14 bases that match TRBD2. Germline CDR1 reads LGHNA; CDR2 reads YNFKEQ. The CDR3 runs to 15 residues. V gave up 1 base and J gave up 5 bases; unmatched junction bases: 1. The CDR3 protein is CASSQGGLAGDEQYF. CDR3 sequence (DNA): TGTGCCAGCAGCCAAGGGGGACTAGCGGGGGACGAGCAGTACTTC.

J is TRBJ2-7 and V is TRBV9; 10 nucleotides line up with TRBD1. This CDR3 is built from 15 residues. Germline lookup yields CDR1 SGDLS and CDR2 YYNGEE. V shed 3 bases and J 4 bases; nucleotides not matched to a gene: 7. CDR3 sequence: CASSAQTGGAYEQYF. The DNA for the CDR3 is TGTGCCAGCAGCGCTCAGACAGGGGGCGCGTACGAGCAGTACTTC.

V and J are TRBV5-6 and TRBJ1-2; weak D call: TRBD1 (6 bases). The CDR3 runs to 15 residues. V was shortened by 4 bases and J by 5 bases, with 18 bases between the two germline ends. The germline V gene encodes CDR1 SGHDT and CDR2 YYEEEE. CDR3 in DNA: TGTGCCAGCAGCCGGGCACTGACAGGAGAGTATGGCTACACCTTC. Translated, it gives CASSRALTGEYGYTF.

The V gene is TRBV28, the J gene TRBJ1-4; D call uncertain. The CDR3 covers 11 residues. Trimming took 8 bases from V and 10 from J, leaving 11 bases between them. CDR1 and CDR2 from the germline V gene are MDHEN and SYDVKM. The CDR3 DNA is TGTGCCAGCGACGGGGAGGGAAAACTGTTTTTT. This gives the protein CASDGEGKLFF.

As DNA, the CDR3 is TGTGCCAGCAGTTACGGGTGGCGGGGGGCCCTCTTTGAGCAGTACTTC. Translation gives CASSYGWRGALFEQYF. The rearrangement links TRBV6-2 or TRBV6-3 to TRBJ2-7; TRBD2 matches at 8 bases. Germline trimming cut 2 bases from V and 7 bases from J; bases unmatched to any gene: 13. This CDR3 spans 16 amino acids. From germline, CDR1 is MNHEY and CDR2 SVGEGT.

The CDR3, as DNA: TGTGCCAGCAGCTTAGCGGTGCGACATACGAACACTGAAGCTTTCTTT. Protein sequence: CASSLAVRHTNTEAFF. The V and J genes are TRBV11-3 and TRBJ1-1; D is unclear. The CDR3 contains 16 residues. V lost 1 base and J 1 base, leaving 13 bases between the germline ends. Germline V CDR1 and CDR2: SGHNT, YENEEA.

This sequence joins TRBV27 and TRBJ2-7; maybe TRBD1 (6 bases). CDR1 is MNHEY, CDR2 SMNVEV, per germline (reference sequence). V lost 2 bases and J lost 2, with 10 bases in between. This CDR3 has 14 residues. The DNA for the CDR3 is TGTGCCAGCAGTTTACGGGGACATACCTACGAGCAGTACTTC. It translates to CASSLRGHTYEQYF.

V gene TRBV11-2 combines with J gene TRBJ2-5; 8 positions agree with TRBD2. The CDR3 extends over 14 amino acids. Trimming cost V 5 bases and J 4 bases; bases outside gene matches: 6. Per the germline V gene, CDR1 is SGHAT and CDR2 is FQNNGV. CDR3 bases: TGTGCCAGCAGCGTGGGACTAGGAGGAGAGACCCAGTACTTC. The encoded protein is CASSVGLGGETQYF.

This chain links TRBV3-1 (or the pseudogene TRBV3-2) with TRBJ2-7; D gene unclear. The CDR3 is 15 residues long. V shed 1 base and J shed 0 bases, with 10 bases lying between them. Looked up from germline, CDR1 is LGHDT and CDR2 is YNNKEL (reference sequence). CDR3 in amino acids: CASSQGPPYSYEQYF. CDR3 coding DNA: TGTGCCAGCAGCCAAGGGCCTCCTTACTCCTACGAGCAGTACTTC.

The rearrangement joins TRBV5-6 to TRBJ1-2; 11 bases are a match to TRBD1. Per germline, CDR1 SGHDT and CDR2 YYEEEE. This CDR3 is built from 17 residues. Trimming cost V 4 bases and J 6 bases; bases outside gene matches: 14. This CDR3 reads CASSRPRGTGGTDGYTF. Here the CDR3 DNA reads TGTGCCAGCAGCCGCCCCCGCGGGACAGGGGGTACCGATGGCTACACCTTC. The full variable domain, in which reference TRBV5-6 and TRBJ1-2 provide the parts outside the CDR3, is DAGVTQSPTHLIKTRGQQVTLRCSPKSGHDTVSWYQQALGQGPQFIFQYYEEEERQRGNFPDRFSGHQFPNYSSELNVNALLLGDSALYLCASSRPRGTGGTDGYTFGSGTRLTVV.

CDR3 loop: CASSSGQAIGNTIYF. CDR3 bases: TGTGCCAGCAGTTCGGGACAGGCGATAGGAAACACCATATATTTT. The chain uses TRBV27 and TRBJ1-3, with 8 bases that match TRBD1. This CDR3 comprises 15 residues. The germline V gene has CDR1 MNHEY and CDR2 SMNVEV (reference sequence). The trim removed 4 bases at V and 4 bases at J, leaving 6 bases unmatched.

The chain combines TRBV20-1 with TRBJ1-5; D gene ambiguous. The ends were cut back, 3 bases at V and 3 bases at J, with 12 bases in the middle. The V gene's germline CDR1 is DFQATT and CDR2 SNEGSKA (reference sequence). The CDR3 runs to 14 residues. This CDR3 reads CSASPGNSNQPQHF. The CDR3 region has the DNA TGCAGTGCTAGTCCCGGGAACTCCAATCAGCCCCAGCATTTT.

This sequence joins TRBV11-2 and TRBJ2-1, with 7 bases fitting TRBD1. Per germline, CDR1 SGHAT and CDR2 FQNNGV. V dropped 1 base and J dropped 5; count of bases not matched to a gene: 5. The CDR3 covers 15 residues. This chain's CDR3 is CASSLVLQGNNEQFF. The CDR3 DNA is TGTGCCAGCAGCTTAGTCTTACAGGGGAACAATGAGCAGTTCTTC.

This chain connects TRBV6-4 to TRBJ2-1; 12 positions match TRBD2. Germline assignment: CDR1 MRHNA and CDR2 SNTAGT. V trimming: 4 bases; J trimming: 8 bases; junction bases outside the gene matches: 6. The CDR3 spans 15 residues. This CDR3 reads CASSASSGGADEQFF. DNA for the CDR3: TGTGCCAGCAGTGCGTCTAGCGGGGGGGCCGATGAGCAGTTCTTC.

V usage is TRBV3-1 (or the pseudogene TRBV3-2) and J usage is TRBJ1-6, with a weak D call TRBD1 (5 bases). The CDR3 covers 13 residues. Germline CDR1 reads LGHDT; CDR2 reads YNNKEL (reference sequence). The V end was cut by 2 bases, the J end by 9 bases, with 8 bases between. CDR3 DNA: TGTGCCAGCAGCCAACGCAGGGCTTCACCCCTCCACTTT. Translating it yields CASSQRRASPLHF.

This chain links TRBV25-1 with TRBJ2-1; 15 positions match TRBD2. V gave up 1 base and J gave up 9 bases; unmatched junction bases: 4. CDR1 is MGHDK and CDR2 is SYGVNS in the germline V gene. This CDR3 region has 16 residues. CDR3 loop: CASSEWTSGGEGEQFF. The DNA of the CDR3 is TGTGCCAGCAGTGAATGGACTAGCGGGGGGGAAGGTGAGCAGTTCTTC. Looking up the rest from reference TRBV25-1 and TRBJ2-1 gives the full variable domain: EADIYQTPRYLVIGTGKKITLECSQTMGHDKMYWYQQDPGMELHLIHYSYGVNSTEKGDLSSESTVSRIRTEHFPLTLESARPSHTSQYLCASSEWTSGGEGEQFFGPGTRLTVL.